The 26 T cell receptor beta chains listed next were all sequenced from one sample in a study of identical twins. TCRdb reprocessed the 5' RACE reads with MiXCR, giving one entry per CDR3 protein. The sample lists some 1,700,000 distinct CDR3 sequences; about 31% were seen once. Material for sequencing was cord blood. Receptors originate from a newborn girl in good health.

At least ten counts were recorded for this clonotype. The CDR3 DNA sequence: TGCGCCAGCAGCCAGCCCCGGGACAACACAGATACGCAGTATTTT. Its protein is CASSQPRDNTDTQYF. This chain joins TRBV4-1 and TRBJ2-3; D might be TRBD1 (6 bases). The CDR3 runs to 15 residues. V lost 3 bases to trimming and J lost 2 bases, with 12 bases between them. Germline CDR1 is MGHRA and CDR2 is YSYEKL.

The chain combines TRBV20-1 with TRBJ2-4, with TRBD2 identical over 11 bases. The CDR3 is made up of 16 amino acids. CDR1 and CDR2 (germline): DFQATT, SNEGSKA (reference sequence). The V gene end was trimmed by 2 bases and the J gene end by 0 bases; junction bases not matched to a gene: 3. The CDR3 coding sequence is TGCAGTGCTAGAATCGGACTAGCGGGAGCCAAAAACATTCAGTACTTC. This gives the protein CSARIGLAGAKNIQYF.

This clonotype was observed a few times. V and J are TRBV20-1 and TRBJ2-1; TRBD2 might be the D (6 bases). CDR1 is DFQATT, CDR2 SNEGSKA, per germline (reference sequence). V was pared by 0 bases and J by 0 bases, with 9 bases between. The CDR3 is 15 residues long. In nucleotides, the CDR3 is TGCAGTGCTAGAGAGGGCGGGATCTCCTACAATGAGCAGTTCTTC. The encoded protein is CSAREGGISYNEQFF.

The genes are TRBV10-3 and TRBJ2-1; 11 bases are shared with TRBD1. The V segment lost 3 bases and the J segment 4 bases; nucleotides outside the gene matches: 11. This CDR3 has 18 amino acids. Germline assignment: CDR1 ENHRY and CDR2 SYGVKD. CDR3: CAISDGLAGQGVYNEQFF. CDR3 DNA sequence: TGTGCCATCAGTGATGGGCTGGCGGGACAGGGGGTTTACAATGAGCAGTTCTTC.

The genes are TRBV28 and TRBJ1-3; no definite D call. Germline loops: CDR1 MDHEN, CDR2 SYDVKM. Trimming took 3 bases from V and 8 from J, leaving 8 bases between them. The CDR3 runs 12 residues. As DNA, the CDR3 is TGTGCCAGCAGTTTTATGGGTGACACCATATATTTT. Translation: CASSFMGDTIYF.

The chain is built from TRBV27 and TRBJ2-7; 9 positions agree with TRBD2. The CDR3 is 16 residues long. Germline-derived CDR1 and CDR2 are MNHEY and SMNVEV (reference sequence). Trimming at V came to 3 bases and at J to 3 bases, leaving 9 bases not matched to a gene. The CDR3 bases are TGTGCCAGCAGTTTGGTATCCAGCGGGGGGTACTACGAGCAGTACTTC. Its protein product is CASSLVSSGGYYEQYF.

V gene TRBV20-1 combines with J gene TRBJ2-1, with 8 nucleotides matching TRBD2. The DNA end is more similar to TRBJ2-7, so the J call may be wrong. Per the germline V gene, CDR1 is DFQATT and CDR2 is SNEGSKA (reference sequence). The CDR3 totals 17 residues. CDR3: CSAASRGGLSSYNEQYF. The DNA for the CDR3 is TGCAGTGCCGCCTCCCGGGGGGGCCTGAGCTCCTACAATGAGCAGTACTTC.

The CDR3 is CASSLVGTSGAFF. The CDR3 region has the DNA TGTGCCAGCAGCTTGGTAGGTACCTCTGGAGCTTTCTTT. This chain uses TRBV5-4 with TRBJ1-1; D remains unclear. There are 13 residues in the CDR3. V lost 0 bases and J 10 bases, leaving 13 bases between the germline ends. Germline V CDR1 and CDR2: SGHNT, YYREEE (reference sequence).

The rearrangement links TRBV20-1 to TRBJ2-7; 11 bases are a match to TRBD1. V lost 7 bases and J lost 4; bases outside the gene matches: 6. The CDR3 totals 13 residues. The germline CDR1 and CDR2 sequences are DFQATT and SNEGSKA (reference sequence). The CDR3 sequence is CSGAGTGGYEQYF. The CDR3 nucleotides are TGCAGTGGGGCCGGGACAGGGGGTTACGAGCAGTACTTC.

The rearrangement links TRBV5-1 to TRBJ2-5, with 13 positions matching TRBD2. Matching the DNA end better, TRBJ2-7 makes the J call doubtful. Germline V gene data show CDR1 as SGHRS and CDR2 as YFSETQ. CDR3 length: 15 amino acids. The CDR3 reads CASSLEGLAGFEQYF. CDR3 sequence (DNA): TGCGCCAGCAGCTTAGAGGGACTAGCGGGATTCGAGCAGTACTTC.

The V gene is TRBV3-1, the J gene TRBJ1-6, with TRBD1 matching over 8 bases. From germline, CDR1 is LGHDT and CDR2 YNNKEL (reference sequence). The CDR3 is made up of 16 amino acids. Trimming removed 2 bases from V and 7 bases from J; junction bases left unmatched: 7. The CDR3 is CASSQKAGTGNSPLHF. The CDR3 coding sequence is TGTGCCAGCAGCCAAAAGGCCGGGACAGGAAATTCACCCCTCCACTTT.

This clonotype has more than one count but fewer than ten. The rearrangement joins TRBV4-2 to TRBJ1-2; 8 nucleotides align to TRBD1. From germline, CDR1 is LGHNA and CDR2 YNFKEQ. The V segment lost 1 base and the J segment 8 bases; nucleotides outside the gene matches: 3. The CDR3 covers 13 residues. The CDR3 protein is CASSQGQGQGYTF. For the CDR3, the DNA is TGTGCCAGCAGCCAAGGACAGGGGCAGGGCTACACCTTC.

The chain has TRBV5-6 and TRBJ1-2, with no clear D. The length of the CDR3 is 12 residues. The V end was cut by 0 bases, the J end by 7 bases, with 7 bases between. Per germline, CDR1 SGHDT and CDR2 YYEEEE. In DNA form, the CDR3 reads TGTGCCAGCAGCTTGGTGACGTCTGGCTACACCTTC. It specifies CASSLVTSGYTF.

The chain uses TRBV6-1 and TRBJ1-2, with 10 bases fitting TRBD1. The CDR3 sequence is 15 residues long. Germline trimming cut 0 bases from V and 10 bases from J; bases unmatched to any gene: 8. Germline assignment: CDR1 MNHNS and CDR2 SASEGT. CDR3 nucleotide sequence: TGTGCCAGCAGTGAAGCACGGGGGACAGGGGAGGACTACACCTTC. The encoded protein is CASSEARGTGEDYTF.

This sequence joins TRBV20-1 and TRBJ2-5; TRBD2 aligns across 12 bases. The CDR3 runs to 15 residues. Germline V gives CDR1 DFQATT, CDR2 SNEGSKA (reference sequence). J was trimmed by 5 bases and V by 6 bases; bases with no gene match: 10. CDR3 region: CSASSPGLAGETQYF. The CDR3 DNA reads TGCAGTGCCTCCTCTCCAGGACTAGCGGGGGAGACCCAGTACTTC.

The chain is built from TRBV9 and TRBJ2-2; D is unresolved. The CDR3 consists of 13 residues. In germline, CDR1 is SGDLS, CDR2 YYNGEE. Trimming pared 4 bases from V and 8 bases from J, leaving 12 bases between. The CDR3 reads CASSPNLIGELFF. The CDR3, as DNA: TGTGCCAGCAGCCCTAACTTAATTGGGGAGCTGTTTTTT.

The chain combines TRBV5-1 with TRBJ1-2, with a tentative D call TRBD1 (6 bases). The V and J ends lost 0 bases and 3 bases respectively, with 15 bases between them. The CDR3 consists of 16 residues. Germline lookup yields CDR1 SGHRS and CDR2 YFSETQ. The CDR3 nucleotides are TGCGCCAGCAGCTTGGACCCGGCAGGGGAGTACTATGGCTACACCTTC. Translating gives CASSLDPAGEYYGYTF.

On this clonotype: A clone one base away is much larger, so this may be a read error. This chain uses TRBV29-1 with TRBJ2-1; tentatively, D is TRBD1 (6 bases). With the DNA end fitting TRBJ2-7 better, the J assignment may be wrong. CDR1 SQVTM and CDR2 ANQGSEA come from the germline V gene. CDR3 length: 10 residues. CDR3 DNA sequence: TGCAGCGTCCAAATACAGGGGCAGTACTTC. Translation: CSVQIQGQYF.

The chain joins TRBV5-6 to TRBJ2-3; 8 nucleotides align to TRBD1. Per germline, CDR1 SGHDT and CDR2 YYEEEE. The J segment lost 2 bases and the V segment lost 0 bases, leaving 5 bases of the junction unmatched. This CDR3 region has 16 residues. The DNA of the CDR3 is TGTGCCAGCAGCTTGGTCAACAGGGGGTACACAGATACGCAGTATTTT. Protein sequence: CASSLVNRGYTDTQYF.

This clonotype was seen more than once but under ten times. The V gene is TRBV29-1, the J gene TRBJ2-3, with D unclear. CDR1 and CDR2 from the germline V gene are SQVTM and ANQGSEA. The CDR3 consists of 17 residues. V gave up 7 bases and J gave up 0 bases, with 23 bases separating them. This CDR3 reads CSGRIMAEPASTDTQYF. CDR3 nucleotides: TGCAGCGGGCGGATTATGGCGGAGCCGGCTAGCACAGATACGCAGTATTTT.

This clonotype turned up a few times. The CDR3 nucleotides are TGTGCCAGCAGTTCACCGGGCAATCAGCCCCAGCATTTT. This translates into CASSSPGNQPQHF. The V and J genes are TRBV6-2 or TRBV6-3 and TRBJ1-5, with D unresolved. V lost 4 bases, J lost 2 bases, and 6 bases lay in between. Germline-derived CDR1 and CDR2 are MNHEY and SVGEGT. The CDR3 contains 13 residues.

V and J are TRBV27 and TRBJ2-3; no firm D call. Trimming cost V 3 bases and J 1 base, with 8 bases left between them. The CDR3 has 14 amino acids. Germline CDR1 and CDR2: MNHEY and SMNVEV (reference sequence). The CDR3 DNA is TGTGCCAGCAGTTTTTCCCTAGGCACAGATACGCAGTATTTT. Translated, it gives CASSFSLGTDTQYF.

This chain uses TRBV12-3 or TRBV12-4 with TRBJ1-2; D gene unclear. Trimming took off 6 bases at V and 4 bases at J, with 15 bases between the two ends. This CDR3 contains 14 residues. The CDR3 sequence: CASSRSFPSYGYTF. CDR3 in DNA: TGTGCCAGCAGCCGCAGTTTCCCGAGCTATGGCTACACCTTC.

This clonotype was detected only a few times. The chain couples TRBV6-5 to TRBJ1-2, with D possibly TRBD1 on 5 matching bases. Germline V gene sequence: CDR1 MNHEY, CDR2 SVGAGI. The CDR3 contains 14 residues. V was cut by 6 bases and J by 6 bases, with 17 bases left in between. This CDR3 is CASSPGTSYDGYTF. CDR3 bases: TGTGCCAGCAGCCCCGGGACCTCCTACGATGGCTACACCTTC.

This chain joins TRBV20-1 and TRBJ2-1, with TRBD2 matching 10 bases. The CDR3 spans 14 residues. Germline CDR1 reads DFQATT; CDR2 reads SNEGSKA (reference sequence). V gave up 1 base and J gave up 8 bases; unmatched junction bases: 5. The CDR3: CSARGIAGGHEQFF. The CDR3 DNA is TGCAGTGCTAGAGGAATAGCGGGGGGTCATGAGCAGTTCTTC.

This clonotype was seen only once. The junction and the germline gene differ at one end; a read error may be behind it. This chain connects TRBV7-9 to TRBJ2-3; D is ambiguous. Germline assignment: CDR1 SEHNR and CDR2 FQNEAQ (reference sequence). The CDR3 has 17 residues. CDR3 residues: CANSSSRQVRSADTQYF. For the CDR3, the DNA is TGTGCCAACAGCTCCTCCCGACAAGTTAGAAGCGCAGATACGCAGTATTTT. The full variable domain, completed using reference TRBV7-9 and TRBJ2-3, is DTGVSQNPRHKITKRGQNVTFRCDPISEHNRLYWYRQTLGQGPEFLTYFQNEAQLEKSRLLSDRFSAERPKGSFSTLEIQRTEQGDSAMYLCANSSSRQVRSADTQYFGPGTRLTVL.